Below are 7 T cell receptor beta chains sequenced from a single sample in a study of blood T cells in healthy people across ages. Primed by a sample-barcoded 5' primer and a J-beta primer mix, a second PCR proceeded for 7 to 11 cycles. From the 5' RACE reads, TCRdb called clonotypes with MiXCR, one entry per CDR3 protein. This sample has a few hundred thousand distinct CDR3 sequences; 27% occur once, and the top ten carry approximately 18%. Input material: blood. Source of these receptors: a woman between 65 and 79 years old in good health.

This clonotype has ten or more counts. This chain connects TRBV6-5 to TRBJ2-1; 11 bases agree with TRBD1. Germline lookup yields CDR1 MNHEY and CDR2 SVGAGI. The V gene end was trimmed by 6 bases and the J gene end by 10 bases; junction bases not matched to a gene: 11. CDR3 size: 15 residues. The CDR3 DNA is TGTGCCAGCAGACGTCGGGACAGGGGGGAATGGGAGCAGTTCTTC. This sequence encodes CASRRRDRGEWEQFF.

This clonotype was seen a few times. This rearrangement joins TRBV5-1 to TRBJ1-4; TRBD1 agrees at 9 bases. Germline V gene lookup returns CDR1 SGHRS and CDR2 YFSETQ. V dropped 4 bases and J dropped 0; count of bases not matched to a gene: 4. This CDR3 has 16 residues. The CDR3: CASSATGGATNEKLFF. CDR3 nucleotides: TGCGCCAGCAGCGCCACAGGGGGCGCAACTAATGAAAAACTGTTTTTT. Full variable domain (remainder filled in from reference TRBV5-1 and TRBJ1-4): KAGVTQTPRYLIKTRGQQVTLSCSPISGHRSVSWYQQTPGQGLQFLFEYFSETQRNKGNFPGRFSGRQFSNSRSEMNVSTLELGDSALYLCASSATGGATNEKLFFGSGTQLSVL.

The genes are TRBV20-1 and TRBJ2-7; 8 bases align to TRBD1. The V gene end was trimmed by 5 bases and the J gene end by 0 bases; junction bases not matched to a gene: 6. This CDR3 spans 14 amino acids. CDR1 is DFQATT, CDR2 SNEGSKA, per germline (reference sequence). CDR3 DNA sequence: TGCAGTGCTGAGGGGACAGGAAACTCCTACGAGCAGTACTTC. This translates into CSAEGTGNSYEQYF.

This clonotype was found a few times. The chain has TRBV6-2 or TRBV6-3 and TRBJ1-2; no clear D gene. Deletions cut 5 bases from V and 0 bases from J, with 7 bases between. There are 13 residues in the CDR3. Germline loops: CDR1 MNHEY, CDR2 SVGEGT. CDR3 sequence (DNA): TGTGCCAGCAGTAACCGGGCTAACTATGGCTACACCTTC. Translation gives CASSNRANYGYTF.

This rearrangement joins TRBV20-1 to TRBJ2-5, with D possibly being TRBD2 (5 bases). Germline values: CDR1 DFQATT, CDR2 SNEGSKA (reference sequence). V lost 6 bases and J 5 bases, leaving 16 bases between the germline ends. The CDR3 totals 13 residues. For the CDR3, the DNA is TGCAGTGCCCGGGAAGGATTGCGGGAGACCCAGTACTTC. Protein: CSAREGLRETQYF.

The rearrangement joins TRBV5-1 to TRBJ2-7, with D maybe TRBD2 (6 bases). Germline CDR1 reads SGHRS; CDR2 reads YFSETQ. There are 15 residues in the CDR3. V gave up 4 bases and J gave up 3 bases, with 17 bases separating them. The CDR3 region has the DNA TGCGCCAGCAGCCTGAGCGGGTCTAGGGACTACGAGCAGTACTTC. This gives the protein CASSLSGSRDYEQYF.

This clonotype has only a few counts. The rearrangement links TRBV5-5 to TRBJ1-1; unclear D gene. Germline loops: CDR1 SGHKS, CDR2 YYEKEE (reference sequence). The CDR3 is 14 amino acids. The V and J ends lost 0 bases and 0 bases respectively, with 6 bases between them. The CDR3 nucleotides read TGTGCCAGCAGCTTGGAGCAGATGAACACTGAAGCTTTCTTT. Protein: CASSLEQMNTEAFF.